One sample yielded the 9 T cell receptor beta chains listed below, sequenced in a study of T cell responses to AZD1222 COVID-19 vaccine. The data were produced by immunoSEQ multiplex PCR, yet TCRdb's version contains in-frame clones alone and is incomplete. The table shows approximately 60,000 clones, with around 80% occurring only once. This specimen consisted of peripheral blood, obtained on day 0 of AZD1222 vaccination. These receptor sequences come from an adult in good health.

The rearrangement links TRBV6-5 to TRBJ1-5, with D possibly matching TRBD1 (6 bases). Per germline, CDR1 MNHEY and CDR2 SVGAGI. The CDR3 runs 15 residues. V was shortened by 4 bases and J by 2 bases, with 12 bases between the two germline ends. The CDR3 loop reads CASSSSYRGNQPQHF. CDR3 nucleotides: TGTGCCAGCAGTTCGTCATACAGGGGCAATCAGCCCCAGCATTTT.

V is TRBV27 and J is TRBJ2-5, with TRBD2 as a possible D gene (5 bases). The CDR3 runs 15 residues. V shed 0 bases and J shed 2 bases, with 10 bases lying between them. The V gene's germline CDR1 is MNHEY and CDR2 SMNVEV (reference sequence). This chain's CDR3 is CASSLSPREQETQYF. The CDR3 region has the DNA TGTGCCAGCAGTTTATCCCCTCGGGAACAAGAGACCCAGTACTTC.

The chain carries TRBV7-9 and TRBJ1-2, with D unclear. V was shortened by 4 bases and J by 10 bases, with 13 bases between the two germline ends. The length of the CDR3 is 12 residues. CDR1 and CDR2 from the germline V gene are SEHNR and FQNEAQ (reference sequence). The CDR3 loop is CASSSGPGDYTF. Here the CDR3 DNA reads TGTGCCAGCAGCTCCGGACCTGGTGACTACACCTTC.

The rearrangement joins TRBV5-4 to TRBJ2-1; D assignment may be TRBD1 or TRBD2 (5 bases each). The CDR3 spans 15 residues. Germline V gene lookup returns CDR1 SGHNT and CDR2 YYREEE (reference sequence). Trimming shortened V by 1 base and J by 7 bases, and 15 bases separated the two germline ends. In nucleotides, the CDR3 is TGTGCCAGCAGCTTGCCCCAGGGACGAAGAAATGAGCAGTTCTTC. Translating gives CASSLPQGRRNEQFF.

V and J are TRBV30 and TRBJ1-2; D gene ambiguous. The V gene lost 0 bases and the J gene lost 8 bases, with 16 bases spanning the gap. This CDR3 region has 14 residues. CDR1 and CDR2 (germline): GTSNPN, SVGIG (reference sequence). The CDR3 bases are TGTGCCTGGAGTGTAGGCAGTCCTATCAGAGGCTACACCTTC. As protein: CAWSVGSPIRGYTF.

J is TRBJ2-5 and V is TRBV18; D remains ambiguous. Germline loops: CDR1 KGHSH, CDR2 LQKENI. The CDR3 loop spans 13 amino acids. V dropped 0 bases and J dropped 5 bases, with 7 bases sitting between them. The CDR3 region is CASSPPVLETQYF. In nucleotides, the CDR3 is TGTGCCAGCTCACCACCGGTTCTGGAGACCCAGTACTTC.

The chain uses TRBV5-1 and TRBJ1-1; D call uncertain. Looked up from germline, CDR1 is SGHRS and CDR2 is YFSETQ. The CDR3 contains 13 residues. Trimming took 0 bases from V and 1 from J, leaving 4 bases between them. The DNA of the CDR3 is TGCGCCAGCAGCTTGGCGGGGAACACTGAAGCTTTCTTT. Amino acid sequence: CASSLAGNTEAFF.

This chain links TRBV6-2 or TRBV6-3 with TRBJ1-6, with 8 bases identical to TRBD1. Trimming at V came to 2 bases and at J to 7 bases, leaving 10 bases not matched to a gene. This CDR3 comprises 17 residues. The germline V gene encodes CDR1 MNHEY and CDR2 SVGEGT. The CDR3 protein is CASSYLRTGYENSPLHF. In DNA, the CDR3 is TGTGCCAGCAGTTACCTCCGGACAGGGTATGAAAATTCACCCCTCCACTTT.

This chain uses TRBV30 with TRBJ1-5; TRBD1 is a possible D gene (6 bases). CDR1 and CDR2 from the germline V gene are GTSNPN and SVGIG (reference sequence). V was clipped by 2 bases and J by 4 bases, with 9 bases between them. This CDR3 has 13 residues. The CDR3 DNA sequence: TGTGCCTGGAGTTGGGGGGCGAATCAGCCCCAGCATTTT. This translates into CAWSWGANQPQHF.